One TCR beta chain is described in this entry. The data are from a study of blood T cell repertoires in COVID-19. Seattle patients were enrolled during active infection and followed longitudinally. Assay used: immunoSEQ multiplex PCR; TCRdb lists only in-frame clones, some missing. This table has about 390,000 clones, 70% to 90% appearing once. Germline trimming cut 0 bases from V and 14 bases from J; bases unmatched to any gene: 12. Germline lookup yields CDR1 SGHTA and CDR2 FQGNSA. This CDR3 region has 16 residues. Sequenced sample: peripheral blood. This TCR came from a woman aged 55-75 years with COVID-19, enrolled during active disease. This chain links TRBV7-2 with TRBJ1-6; 8 positions match TRBD1. CDR3 coding DNA: TGTGCCAGCAGCTTAGCCCCGACAGGGGTCCTTCGGGCCCTCCACTTT. Amino acid sequence: CASSLAPTGVLRALHF.